The 30 T cell receptor beta chains below come from one sample, sequenced in a study of T cells after somatic rescue of genetic block. Some clones are missing from TCRdb's copy, which holds only in-frame ones; the method was immunoSEQ multiplex PCR. The sample has 45,000 to 70,000 clones, 90% to 96% seen once. The sequencing sample was made of peripheral blood mononuclear cells (PBMCs). Every receptor here comes from a child under three years old.

The rearrangement joins TRBV27 to TRBJ2-3; 9 bases line up with TRBD2. Trimming at V came to 5 bases and at J to 5 bases, leaving 2 bases not matched to a gene. Germline loops: CDR1 MNHEY, CDR2 SMNVEV (reference sequence). The CDR3 extends over 13 amino acids. CDR3 in amino acids: CASSLAGRDTQYF. In nucleotides, the CDR3 is TGTGCCAGCAGTCTAGCGGGGAGAGATACGCAGTATTTT.

The V gene is TRBV28, the J gene TRBJ1-5; D is unresolved. Germline-derived CDR1 and CDR2 are MDHEN and SYDVKM. The CDR3 contains 12 residues. V was pared by 3 bases and J by 5 bases, with 5 bases between. CDR3 bases: TGTGCCAGCAGTTTTCTAGATCAGCCCCAGCATTTT. This codes for CASSFLDQPQHF.

The chain employs TRBV6-1 and TRBJ2-2; D is possibly TRBD1 or TRBD2 (6 bases each). This CDR3 is 16 amino acids long. The germline V gene encodes CDR1 MNHNS and CDR2 SASEGT. V shed 4 bases and J shed 5 bases, with 17 bases lying between them. In DNA form, the CDR3 reads TGTGCCAGCAGTGCCTTTACCGGGGGCGATACCGGGGAGCTGTTTTTT. This translates into CASSAFTGGDTGELFF.

CDR3 loop: CASSPDHGNYEQYF. The CDR3 DNA reads TGTGCCAGCAGCCCCGACCACGGGAACTACGAGCAGTACTTC. This chain connects TRBV7-3 to TRBJ2-7; tentatively, D is TRBD2 (5 bases). V was trimmed by 5 bases and J by 3 bases, leaving 14 bases between them. Germline V gene data show CDR1 as SGHTA and CDR2 as FQGTGA. The CDR3 is made up of 14 amino acids.

The V call is TRBV5-6, the J call TRBJ1-1, with a tentative D call TRBD1 (6 bases). Germline V gene lookup returns CDR1 SGHDT and CDR2 YYEEEE. V gave up 4 bases and J gave up 4 bases, with 11 bases separating them. This CDR3 has 13 residues. This CDR3 is CASSLTGLTEAFF. CDR3 nucleotides: TGTGCCAGCAGCCTGACAGGTCTCACTGAAGCTTTCTTT.

The rearrangement links TRBV27 to TRBJ2-1; 9 bases map to TRBD2. Trimming at V came to 7 bases and at J to 2 bases, leaving 9 bases not matched to a gene. Germline-derived CDR1 and CDR2 are MNHEY and SMNVEV (reference sequence). CDR3 size: 16 residues. CDR3 bases: TGTGCCAGCAACCTACTAGCGGGCTCAACCTACAATGAGCAGTTCTTC. Its translation: CASNLLAGSTYNEQFF.

The chain recombines TRBV5-1 with TRBJ2-7; D possibly uses TRBD1 or TRBD2 (6 bases each). This CDR3 has 16 amino acids. V shed 0 bases and J shed 7 bases, with 20 bases lying between them. The germline CDR1 and CDR2 sequences are SGHRS and YFSETQ. CDR3 loop: CASSLAGRGGTREQYF. CDR3 nucleotides: TGCGCCAGCAGCTTGGCCGGGAGAGGGGGTACTAGGGAGCAGTACTTC. Complete variable domain (other parts from reference TRBV5-1 and TRBJ2-7): KAGVTQTPRYLIKTRGQQVTLSCSPISGHRSVSWYQQTPGQGLQFLFEYFSETQRNKGNFPGRFSGRQFSNSRSEMNVSTLELGDSALYLCASSLAGRGGTREQYFGPGTRLTVT.

The chain employs TRBV5-4 and TRBJ2-6; the D gene is possibly TRBD2 (5 bases). Germline V CDR1 and CDR2: SGHNT, YYREEE (reference sequence). This CDR3 has 15 residues. V lost 3 bases and J 8 bases, leaving 15 bases between the germline ends. CDR3 in amino acids: CASSSGRSGTNVLTF. In DNA form, the CDR3 reads TGTGCCAGCAGCTCCGGACGGTCGGGGACCAACGTCCTGACTTTC.

This sequence joins TRBV6-1 and TRBJ2-1, with 14 positions matching TRBD2. The length of the CDR3 is 15 residues. After removal of 6 bases from V and 7 bases from J, the junction contained 5 bases not matched to a gene. Germline V gives CDR1 MNHNS, CDR2 SASEGT. CDR3 nucleotide sequence: TGTGCCAGCAGAGGGGGACTAGCGGGAGAAAATGAGCAGTTCTTC. This sequence encodes CASRGGLAGENEQFF.

The rearrangement joins TRBV7-9 to TRBJ1-1, with D uncertain. The germline V gene has CDR1 SEHNR and CDR2 FQNEAQ (reference sequence). V lost 5 bases and J lost 4, with 8 bases in between. The CDR3 runs 12 residues. CDR3 residues: CASSTLTTEAFF. CDR3 DNA: TGTGCCAGCAGCACCCTGACCACTGAAGCTTTCTTT.

CDR3 sequence (DNA): TGCGCCAGCAGCTTGGGCGGGACCCAAGAGGAGCAGTTCTTC. This sequence encodes CASSLGGTQEEQFF. The rearrangement joins TRBV5-1 to TRBJ2-1, with D possibly being TRBD2 (6 bases). Germline CDR1 SGHRS, CDR2 YFSETQ. V lost 0 bases to trimming and J lost 10 bases, with 14 bases between them. The CDR3 length is 14 residues.

V gene TRBV11-2 combines with J gene TRBJ2-5, with TRBD2 matching over 10 bases. The J call may be wrong; the DNA end is better matched by TRBJ2-7. The CDR3 length is 15 residues. Germline V CDR1 and CDR2: SGHAT, FQNNGV. The CDR3 coding sequence is TGTGCCAGCAGCTCCCGGGTGCTAGCGGGAGCCGAGCAGTACTTC. Translating it yields CASSSRVLAGAEQYF.

This clone has a single count. The chain couples TRBV7-4 to TRBJ2-6; D is unresolved. V lost 0 bases, J lost 4 bases, and 7 bases lay in between. Germline CDR1 SGHVT, CDR2 SQSDAQ. This CDR3 contains 15 residues. Here the CDR3 DNA reads TGTGCCAGCAGCTTAGCAGGGCCCGGGGCCAACGTCCTGACTTTC. Amino acid sequence: CASSLAGPGANVLTF.

This chain links TRBV4-2 with TRBJ2-5; a weak D match, TRBD1 (5 bases). The V and J ends lost 1 base and 4 bases respectively, with 13 bases between them. The CDR3 has 15 amino acids. CDR1 is LGHNA and CDR2 is YNFKEQ in the germline V gene. The CDR3 reads CASSQGGSLGETQYF. The CDR3 DNA follows: TGTGCCAGCAGCCAAGGGGGCTCCTTGGGAGAGACCCAGTACTTC.

J is TRBJ1-1 and V is TRBV2; possible D gene TRBD1, 5 bases. This CDR3 is built from 12 residues. The V end lost 3 bases, the J end lost 7 bases, and 9 bases lay between the germline ends. Germline V CDR1 and CDR2: SNHLY, FYNNEI. This CDR3 is CASSEQGDEAFF. The CDR3 region has the DNA TGTGCCAGCAGTGAGCAGGGCGATGAAGCTTTCTTT.

V is TRBV5-6 and J is TRBJ2-1; D gene unclear. The CDR3 sequence is 12 residues long. Trimming removed 4 bases at V and 6 bases at J, with 8 bases between. Germline lookup yields CDR1 SGHDT and CDR2 YYEEEE. The CDR3 is CASSPSGNEQFF. Written as DNA, the CDR3 is TGTGCCAGCAGCCCTTCTGGCAATGAGCAGTTCTTC.

The V gene is TRBV10-3, the J gene TRBJ2-2; D might be TRBD2 (6 bases). This CDR3 comprises 13 residues. V lost 4 bases and J lost 6, with 9 bases in between. The germline CDR1 and CDR2 sequences are ENHRY and SYGVKD. CDR3 in DNA: TGTGCCATCAGTGGATCGGGGGCCGGGGAGCTGTTTTTT. Its protein is CAISGSGAGELFF.

The chain is built from TRBV9 and TRBJ1-6; 12 nucleotides agree with TRBD1. J was trimmed by 10 bases and V by 3 bases; bases with no gene match: 2. The CDR3 runs to 14 residues. Germline CDR1 reads SGDLS; CDR2 reads YYNGEE. CDR3 sequence: CASSAGTGGSPLHF. CDR3 bases: TGTGCCAGCAGCGCCGGGACAGGGGGCTCACCCCTCCACTTT.

V is TRBV7-3 and J is TRBJ1-2, with 7 bases that match TRBD1. The CDR3 is 13 amino acids. V lost 2 bases, J lost 5 bases, and 2 bases stayed unmatched. Germline CDR1 reads SGHTA; CDR2 reads FQGTGA. DNA of the CDR3: TGTGCCAGCAGCTTATCGACAGGGTATGGCTACACCTTC. It specifies CASSLSTGYGYTF.

This rearrangement joins TRBV27 to TRBJ1-5; 7 positions agree with TRBD1. The CDR3 is made up of 14 amino acids. Unmatched junction bases numbered 7, after V lost 7 bases and J lost 4 bases. Germline lookup yields CDR1 MNHEY and CDR2 SMNVEV (reference sequence). In DNA, the CDR3 is TGTGCCAGCAACCCGACAGGGACAAATCAGCCCCAGCATTTT. This translates into CASNPTGTNQPQHF.

The chain has TRBV20-1 and TRBJ2-4, with D unresolved. V lost 7 bases and J 6 bases, leaving 10 bases between the germline ends. This CDR3 has 11 amino acids. CDR1 is DFQATT and CDR2 is SNEGSKA in the germline V gene (reference sequence). CDR3 sequence reads: CSGMVGNIQYF. In nucleotides, the CDR3 is TGCAGTGGGATGGTAGGAAACATTCAGTACTTC.

CDR3 loop: CASSSQTNYGYTF. DNA of the CDR3: TGTGCCAGCAGCTCACAGACTAACTATGGCTACACCTTC. This chain connects TRBV5-5 to TRBJ1-2; D is undetermined. The CDR3 has 13 residues. Trimming shortened V by 3 bases and J by 0 bases, and 6 bases separated the two germline ends. CDR1 and CDR2 (germline): SGHKS, YYEKEE (reference sequence).

This clone was counted a few times. The CDR3, as DNA: TGTGCCAGCAGCCCGGACAGGCGGGTTCAGTACTTC. The encoded protein is CASSPDRRVQYF. The rearrangement uses TRBV5-4 and TRBJ2-7, with 7 bases aligning to TRBD1. After removal of 4 bases from V and 10 bases from J, the junction contained 8 bases not matched to a gene. The CDR3 covers 12 residues. The germline CDR1 and CDR2 sequences are SGHNT and YYREEE (reference sequence).

V is TRBV21-1 and J is TRBJ1-2; no DNA check was done on the table's D call, TRBD1. TRBV21-1 is a documented pseudogene. The CDR3 runs to 12 residues. The CDR3 nucleotides read TGTGCCAGCAGCGCCCAGGGATATGGCTACACCTTC. It is translated as CASSAQGYGYTF.

This clone has just one count. This sequence joins TRBV7-9 and TRBJ2-2; D is unresolved. V shed 1 base and J shed 6 bases, with 6 bases lying between them. The CDR3 runs 13 residues. Germline V gene lookup returns CDR1 SEHNR and CDR2 FQNEAQ (reference sequence). The CDR3 DNA follows: TGTGCCAGCAGCTTAGTGAGGTCCGGGGAGCTGTTTTTT. Its protein is CASSLVRSGELFF.

The rearrangement joins TRBV4-2 to TRBJ2-5, with 11 nucleotides matching TRBD1. Germline loops: CDR1 LGHNA, CDR2 YNFKEQ. The CDR3 extends over 16 amino acids. Trimming removed 0 bases from V and 1 base from J; junction bases left unmatched: 1. The CDR3: CASSQDGTGGQETQYF. DNA of the CDR3: TGTGCCAGCAGCCAAGACGGGACAGGGGGCCAAGAGACCCAGTACTTC.

The rearrangement links TRBV4-3 to TRBJ2-3; 10 nucleotides align to TRBD2. This CDR3 contains 19 residues. Germline V gene data show CDR1 as LGHNA and CDR2 as YSLEER. The ends lost 0 bases at V and 0 bases at J; junction bases unmatched: 9. The CDR3 here is CASSQDPTSGRPSTDTQYF. CDR3 nucleotides: TGCGCCAGCAGCCAAGATCCGACTAGCGGGCGACCTAGCACAGATACGCAGTATTTT.

This chain uses TRBV7-9 with TRBJ2-3, with no clear D. Germline lookup yields CDR1 SEHNR and CDR2 FQNEAQ (reference sequence). V was pared by 5 bases and J by 3 bases, with 0 bases between. There are 10 residues in the CDR3. The CDR3 loop is CASSTDTQYF. CDR3 sequence (DNA): TGTGCCAGCAGCACAGATACGCAGTATTTT. Complete variable domain (other parts from reference TRBV7-9 and TRBJ2-3): DTGVSQNPRHKITKRGQNVTFRCDPISEHNRLYWYRQTLGQGPEFLTYFQNEAQLEKSRLLSDRFSAERPKGSFSTLEIQRTEQGDSAMYLCASSTDTQYFGPGTRLTVL.

V gene TRBV5-6 combines with J gene TRBJ1-5, with D possibly matching TRBD1 (5 bases). This CDR3 is 17 amino acids long. Per germline, CDR1 SGHDT and CDR2 YYEEEE. V shed 6 bases and J shed 0 bases, with 19 bases lying between them. The CDR3 nucleotides read TGTGCCAGCACCCTTTCTGGGCAGGGACCTAGCAATCAGCCCCAGCATTTT. As protein: CASTLSGQGPSNQPQHF.

V gene TRBV28 combines with J gene TRBJ1-5; D is ambiguous. The CDR3 length is 13 residues. With 6 bases removed from V and 5 bases from J, the gap between germline ends came to 11 bases. Germline V gene lookup returns CDR1 MDHEN and CDR2 SYDVKM. For the CDR3, the DNA is TGTGCCAGCAGCCTAATCGGGGATCAGCCCCAGCATTTT. This codes for CASSLIGDQPQHF.